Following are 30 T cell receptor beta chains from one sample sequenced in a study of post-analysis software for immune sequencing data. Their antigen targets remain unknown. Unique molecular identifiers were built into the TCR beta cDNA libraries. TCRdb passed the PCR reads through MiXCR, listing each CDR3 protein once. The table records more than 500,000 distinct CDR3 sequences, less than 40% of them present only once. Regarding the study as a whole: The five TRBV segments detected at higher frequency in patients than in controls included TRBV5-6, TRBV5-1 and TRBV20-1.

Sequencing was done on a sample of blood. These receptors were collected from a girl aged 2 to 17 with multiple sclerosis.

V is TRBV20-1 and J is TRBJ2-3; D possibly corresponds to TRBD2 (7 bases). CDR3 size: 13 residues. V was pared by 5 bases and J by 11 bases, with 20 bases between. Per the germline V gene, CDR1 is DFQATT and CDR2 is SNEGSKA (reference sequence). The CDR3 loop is CSALRGEGGMQYF. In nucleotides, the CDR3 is TGCAGTGCTCTCCGGGGGGAGGGGGGGATGCAGTATTTT.

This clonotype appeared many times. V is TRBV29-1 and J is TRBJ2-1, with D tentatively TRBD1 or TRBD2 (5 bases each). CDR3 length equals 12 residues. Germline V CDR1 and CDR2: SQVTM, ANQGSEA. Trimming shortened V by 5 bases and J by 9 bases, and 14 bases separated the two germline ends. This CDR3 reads CSVRGESIEQFF. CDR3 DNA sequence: TGCAGCGTTCGAGGGGAAAGTATTGAGCAGTTCTTC.

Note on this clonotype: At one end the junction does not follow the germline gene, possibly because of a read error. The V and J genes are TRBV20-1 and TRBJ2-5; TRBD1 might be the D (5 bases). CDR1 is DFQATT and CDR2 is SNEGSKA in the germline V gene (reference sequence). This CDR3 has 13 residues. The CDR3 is CSAPGQGQETRYF. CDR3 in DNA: TGCAGTGCCCCAGGGCAGGGTCAAGAGACCCGGTACTTC.

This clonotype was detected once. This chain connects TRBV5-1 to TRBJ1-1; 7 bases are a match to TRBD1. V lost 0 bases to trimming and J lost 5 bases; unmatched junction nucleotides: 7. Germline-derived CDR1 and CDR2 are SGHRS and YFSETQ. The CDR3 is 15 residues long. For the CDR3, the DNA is TGCGCCAGCAGCTTGGAAGGGGGCCCTGCGACTGAAGCTTTCTTT. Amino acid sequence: CASSLEGGPATEAFF.

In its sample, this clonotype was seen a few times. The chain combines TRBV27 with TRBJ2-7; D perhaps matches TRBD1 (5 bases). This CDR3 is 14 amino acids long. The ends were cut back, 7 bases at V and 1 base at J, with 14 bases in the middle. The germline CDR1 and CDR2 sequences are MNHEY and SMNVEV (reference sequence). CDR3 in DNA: TGTGCCAGCAAAAGGCAGGCAGGGTCCTACGAGCAGTACTTC. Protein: CASKRQAGSYEQYF.

In DNA, the CDR3 is TGTGCCAGCAGTTTAGATGGGACCCCAGATGCGGAGTATTTT. Translated, it gives CASSLDGTPDAEYF. The chain links TRBV12-3 or TRBV12-4 to TRBJ2-3, with D perhaps being TRBD1 or TRBD2 (5 bases each). The CDR3 length is 14 residues. Between the trimmed V and J ends, which lost 1 base and 13 bases, there was a span of 18 bases.

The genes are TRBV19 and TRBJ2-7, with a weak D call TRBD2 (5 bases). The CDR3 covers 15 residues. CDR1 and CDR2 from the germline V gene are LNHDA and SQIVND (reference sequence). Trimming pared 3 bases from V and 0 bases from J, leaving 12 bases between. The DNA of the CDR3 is TGTGCCAGTAGTATCGCCGGGGAAAGCTCCTACGAGCAGTACTTC. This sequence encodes CASSIAGESSYEQYF.

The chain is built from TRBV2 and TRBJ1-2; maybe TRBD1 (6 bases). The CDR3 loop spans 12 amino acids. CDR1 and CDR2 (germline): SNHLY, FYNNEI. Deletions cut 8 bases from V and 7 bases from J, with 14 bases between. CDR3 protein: CASYIQGGGYTF. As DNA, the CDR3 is TGTGCCAGCTATATACAGGGAGGTGGCTACACCTTC.

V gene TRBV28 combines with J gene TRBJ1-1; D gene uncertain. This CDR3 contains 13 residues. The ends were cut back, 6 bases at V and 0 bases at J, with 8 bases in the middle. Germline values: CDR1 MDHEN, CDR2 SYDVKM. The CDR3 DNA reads TGTGCCAGCAGCATGACGGTGAACACTGAAGCTTTCTTT. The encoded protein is CASSMTVNTEAFF.

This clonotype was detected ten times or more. The CDR3 region is CSVTRDRGTNYGYTF. CDR3 DNA sequence: TGCAGCGTTACCCGGGACAGGGGGACTAACTATGGCTACACCTTC. This chain links TRBV29-1 with TRBJ1-2, with TRBD1 matching 11 bases. V trimming: 5 bases; J trimming: 0 bases; junction bases outside the gene matches: 5. This CDR3 spans 15 amino acids. Looked up from germline, CDR1 is SQVTM and CDR2 is ANQGSEA.

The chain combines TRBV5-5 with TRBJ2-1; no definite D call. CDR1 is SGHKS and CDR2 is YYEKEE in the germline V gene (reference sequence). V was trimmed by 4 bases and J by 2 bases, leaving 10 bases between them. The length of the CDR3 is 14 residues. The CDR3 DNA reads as TGTGCCAGCAGCCCCCGGACGGCCTACAATGAGCAGTTCTTC. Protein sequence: CASSPRTAYNEQFF.

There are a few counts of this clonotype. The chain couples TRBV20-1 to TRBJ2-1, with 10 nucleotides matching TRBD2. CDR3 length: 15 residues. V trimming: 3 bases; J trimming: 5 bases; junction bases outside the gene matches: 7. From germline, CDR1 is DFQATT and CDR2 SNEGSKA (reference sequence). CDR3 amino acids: CSASHSGGGNNEQFF. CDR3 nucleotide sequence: TGCAGTGCTAGCCACAGCGGGGGGGGAAACAATGAGCAGTTCTTC.

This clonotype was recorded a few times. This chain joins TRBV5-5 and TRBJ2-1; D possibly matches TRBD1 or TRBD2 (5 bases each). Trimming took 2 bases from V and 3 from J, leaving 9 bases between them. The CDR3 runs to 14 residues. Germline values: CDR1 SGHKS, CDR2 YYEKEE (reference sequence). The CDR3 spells CASSFRDLYNEQFF. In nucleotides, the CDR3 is TGTGCCAGCAGCTTCAGGGACCTCTACAATGAGCAGTTCTTC.

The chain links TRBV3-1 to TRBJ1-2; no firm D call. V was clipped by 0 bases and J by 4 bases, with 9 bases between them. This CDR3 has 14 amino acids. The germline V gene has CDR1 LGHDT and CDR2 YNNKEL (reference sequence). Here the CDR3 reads CASSQDGGFYGYTF. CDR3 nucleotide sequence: TGTGCCAGCAGCCAAGATGGCGGTTTCTATGGCTACACCTTC.

This chain's CDR3 is CAPPPGTYGYTF. The CDR3 nucleotides are TGTGCCCCCCCCCCGGGGACCTATGGCTACACCTTC. The chain carries TRBV10-3 and TRBJ1-2, with D possibly TRBD1 on 5 matching bases. The ends were cut back, 11 bases at V and 4 bases at J, with 14 bases in the middle. Germline CDR1 and CDR2: ENHRY and SYGVKD. This CDR3 has 12 residues.

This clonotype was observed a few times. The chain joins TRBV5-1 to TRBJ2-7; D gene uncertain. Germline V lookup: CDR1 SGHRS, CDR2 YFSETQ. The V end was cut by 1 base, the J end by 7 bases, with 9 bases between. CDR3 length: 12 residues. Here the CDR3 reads CASSLNSFEQYF. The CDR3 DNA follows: TGCGCCAGCAGCTTGAACTCTTTTGAGCAGTACTTC.

The CDR3 spells CASSRRGLPYEQYF. The CDR3 DNA reads as TGTGCCAGCAGTCGACGGGGTCTACCCTACGAGCAGTACTTC. The rearrangement links TRBV27 to TRBJ2-7, with D perhaps matching TRBD2 (5 bases). The CDR3 contains 14 residues. Germline CDR1 reads MNHEY; CDR2 reads SMNVEV (reference sequence). Trimming shortened V by 5 bases and J by 2 bases, and 13 bases separated the two germline ends.

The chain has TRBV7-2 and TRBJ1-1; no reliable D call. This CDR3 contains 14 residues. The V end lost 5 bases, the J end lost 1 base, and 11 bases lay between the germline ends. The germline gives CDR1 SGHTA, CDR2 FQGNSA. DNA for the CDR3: TGTGCCAGCAGCCCCGACAACAGGAACACTGAAGCTTTCTTT. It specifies CASSPDNRNTEAFF.

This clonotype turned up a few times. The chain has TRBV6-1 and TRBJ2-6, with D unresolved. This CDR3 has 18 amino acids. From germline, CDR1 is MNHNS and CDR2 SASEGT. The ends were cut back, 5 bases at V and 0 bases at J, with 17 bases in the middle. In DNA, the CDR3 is TGTGCCAGCAGTCAAGACCCGAGCCCCCTCTCTGGGGCCAACGTCCTGACTTTC. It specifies CASSQDPSPLSGANVLTF.

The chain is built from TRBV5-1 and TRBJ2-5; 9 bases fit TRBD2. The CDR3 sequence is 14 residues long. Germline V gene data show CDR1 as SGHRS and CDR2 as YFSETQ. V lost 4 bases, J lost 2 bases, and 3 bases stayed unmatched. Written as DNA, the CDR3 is TGCGCCAGCAGCCAGACTAGCGGACAAGAGACCCAGTACTTC. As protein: CASSQTSGQETQYF.

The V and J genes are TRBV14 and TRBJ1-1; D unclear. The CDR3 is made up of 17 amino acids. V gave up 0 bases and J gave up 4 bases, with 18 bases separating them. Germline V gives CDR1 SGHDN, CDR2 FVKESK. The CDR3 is CASSQERPPNTATEAFF. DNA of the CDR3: TGTGCCAGCAGCCAAGAAAGGCCGCCGAACACGGCCACTGAAGCTTTCTTT.

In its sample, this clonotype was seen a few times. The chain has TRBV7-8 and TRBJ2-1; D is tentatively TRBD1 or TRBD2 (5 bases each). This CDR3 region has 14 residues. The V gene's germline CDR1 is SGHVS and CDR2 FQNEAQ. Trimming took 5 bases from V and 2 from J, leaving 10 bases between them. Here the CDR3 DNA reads TGTGCCAGCAGCCCGGGGACGGCCTACAATGAGCAGTTCTTC. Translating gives CASSPGTAYNEQFF.

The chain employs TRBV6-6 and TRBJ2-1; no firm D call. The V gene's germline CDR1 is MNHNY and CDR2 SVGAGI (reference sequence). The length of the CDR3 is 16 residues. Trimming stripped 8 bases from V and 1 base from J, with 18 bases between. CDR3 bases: TGTGCCAGCTCACCCGGACCCGTCCAATCCTACAATGAGCAGTTCTTC. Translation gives CASSPGPVQSYNEQFF.

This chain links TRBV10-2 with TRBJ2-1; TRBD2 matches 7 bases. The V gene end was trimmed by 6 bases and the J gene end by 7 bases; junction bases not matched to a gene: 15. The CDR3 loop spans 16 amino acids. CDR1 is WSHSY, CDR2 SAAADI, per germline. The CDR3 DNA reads TGCGCCAGCAGGCCCCCAGCGGGGCCTCAAATGAATGAGCAGTTCTTC. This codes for CASRPPAGPQMNEQFF.

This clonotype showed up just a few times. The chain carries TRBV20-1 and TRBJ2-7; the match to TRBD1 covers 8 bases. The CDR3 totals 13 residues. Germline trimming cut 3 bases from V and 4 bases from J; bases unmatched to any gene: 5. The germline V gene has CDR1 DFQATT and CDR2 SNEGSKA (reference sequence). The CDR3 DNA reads TGCAGTGCTAGGAATCAGGGGGCATACGAGCAGTACTTC. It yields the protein CSARNQGAYEQYF.

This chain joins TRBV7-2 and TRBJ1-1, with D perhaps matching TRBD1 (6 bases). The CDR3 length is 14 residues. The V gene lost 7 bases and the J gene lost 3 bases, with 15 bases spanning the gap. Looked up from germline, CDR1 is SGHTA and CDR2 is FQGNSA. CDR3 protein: CASTPGRGDTEAFF. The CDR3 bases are TGTGCCAGCACTCCCGGTAGGGGGGACACTGAAGCTTTCTTT. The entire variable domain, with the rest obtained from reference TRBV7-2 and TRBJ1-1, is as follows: GAGVSQSPSNKVTEKGKDVELRCDPISGHTALYWYRQSLGQGLEFLIYFQGNSAPDKSGLPSDRFSAERTGGSVSTLTIQRTQQEDSAVYLCASTPGRGDTEAFFGQGTRLTVV.

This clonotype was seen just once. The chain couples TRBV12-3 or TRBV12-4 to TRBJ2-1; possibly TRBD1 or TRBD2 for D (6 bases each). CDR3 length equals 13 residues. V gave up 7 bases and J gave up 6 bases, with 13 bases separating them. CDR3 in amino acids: CASMLQGGNEQFF. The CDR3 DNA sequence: TGTGCCAGCATGCTACAGGGAGGCAATGAGCAGTTCTTC.

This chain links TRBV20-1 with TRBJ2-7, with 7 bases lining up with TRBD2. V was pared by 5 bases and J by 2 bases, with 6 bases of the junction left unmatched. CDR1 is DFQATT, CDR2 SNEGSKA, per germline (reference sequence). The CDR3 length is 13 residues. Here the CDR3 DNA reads TGCAGTGCTGTTGAGCGGGGCGCCTACGAGCAGTACTTC. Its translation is CSAVERGAYEQYF.

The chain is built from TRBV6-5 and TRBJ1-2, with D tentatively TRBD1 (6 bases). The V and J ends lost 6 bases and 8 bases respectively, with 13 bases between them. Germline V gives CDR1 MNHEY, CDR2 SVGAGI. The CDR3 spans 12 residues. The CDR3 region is CASSPDRRGYTF. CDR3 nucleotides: TGTGCCAGCAGCCCGGACAGAAGGGGCTACACCTTC.

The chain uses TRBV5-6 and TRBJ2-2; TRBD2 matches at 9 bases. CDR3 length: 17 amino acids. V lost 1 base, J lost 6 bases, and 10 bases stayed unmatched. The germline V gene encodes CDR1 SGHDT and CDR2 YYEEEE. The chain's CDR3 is CASSLLLAGLTAGELFF. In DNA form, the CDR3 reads TGTGCCAGCAGCTTGCTGCTAGCGGGGTTGACGGCCGGGGAGCTGTTTTTT.